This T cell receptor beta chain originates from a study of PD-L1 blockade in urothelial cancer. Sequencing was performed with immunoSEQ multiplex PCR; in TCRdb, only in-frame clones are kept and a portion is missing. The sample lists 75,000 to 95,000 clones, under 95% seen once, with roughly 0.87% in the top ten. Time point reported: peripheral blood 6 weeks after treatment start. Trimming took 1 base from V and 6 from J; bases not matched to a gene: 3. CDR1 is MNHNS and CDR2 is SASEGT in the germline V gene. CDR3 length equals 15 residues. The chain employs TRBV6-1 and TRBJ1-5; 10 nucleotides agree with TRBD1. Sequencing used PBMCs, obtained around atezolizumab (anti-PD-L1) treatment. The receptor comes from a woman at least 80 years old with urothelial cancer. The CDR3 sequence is CASSEVRQGAQPQHF. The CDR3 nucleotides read TGTGCCAGCAGTGAAGTTCGACAGGGGGCTCAGCCCCAGCATTTT.